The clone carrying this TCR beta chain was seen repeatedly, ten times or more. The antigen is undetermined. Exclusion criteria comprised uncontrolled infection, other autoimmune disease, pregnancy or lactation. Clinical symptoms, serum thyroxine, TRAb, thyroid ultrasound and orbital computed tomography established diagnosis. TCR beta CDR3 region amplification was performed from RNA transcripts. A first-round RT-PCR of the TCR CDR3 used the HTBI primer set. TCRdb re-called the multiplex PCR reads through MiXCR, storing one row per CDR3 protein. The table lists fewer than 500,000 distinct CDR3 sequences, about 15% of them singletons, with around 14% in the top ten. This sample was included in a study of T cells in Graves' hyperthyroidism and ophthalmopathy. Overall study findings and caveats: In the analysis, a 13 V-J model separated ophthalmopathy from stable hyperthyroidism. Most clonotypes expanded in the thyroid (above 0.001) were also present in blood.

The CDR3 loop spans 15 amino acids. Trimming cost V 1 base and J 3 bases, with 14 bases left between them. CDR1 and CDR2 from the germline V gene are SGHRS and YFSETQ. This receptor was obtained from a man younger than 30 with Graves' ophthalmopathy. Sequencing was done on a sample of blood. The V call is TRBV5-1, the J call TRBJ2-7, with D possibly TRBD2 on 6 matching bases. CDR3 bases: TGCGCCAGCAGCTTGCGGGGGTCGCTTGACTACGAGCAGTACTTC. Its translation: CASSLRGSLDYEQYF.